The 27 T cell receptor beta chains below all came from one sample that was sequenced in a study of vaccination and CD4 T cells after COVID-19. TCRdb reprocessed the PCR reads with MiXCR, giving one entry per CDR3 protein. The table lists around 14,000 distinct CDR3 sequences, over 65% of them singletons. Sequencing used CD4+ T cells from blood, obtained after SARS-CoV-2 vaccination. These receptors all stem from a human donor who had recovered from COVID-19.

This sequence joins TRBV19 and TRBJ2-7; D is unresolved. CDR1 and CDR2 (germline): LNHDA, SQIVND (reference sequence). V gave up 2 bases and J gave up 0 bases, with 8 bases separating them. The CDR3 loop spans 14 amino acids. Written as DNA, the CDR3 is TGTGCCAGTAGTATATCGGTCAACTCCTACGAGCAGTACTTC. Protein product: CASSISVNSYEQYF.

This clonotype was detected a few times. J is TRBJ2-4 and V is TRBV7-8; D may correspond to TRBD1 or TRBD2 (5 bases each). In germline, CDR1 is SGHVS, CDR2 FQNEAQ. V lost 2 bases, J lost 5 bases, and 16 bases lay in between. CDR3 size: 16 residues. CDR3 in amino acids: CASSLSFGRGENIQYF. CDR3 coding DNA: TGTGCCAGCAGCTTAAGTTTCGGCAGAGGGGAAAACATTCAGTACTTC.

The chain has TRBV20-1 and TRBJ2-7; D ambiguous. CDR1 and CDR2 from the germline V gene are DFQATT and SNEGSKA (reference sequence). Trimming took 3 bases from V and 1 from J, leaving 7 bases between them. This CDR3 is built from 12 residues. CDR3 in amino acids: CSASPDSYEQYF. DNA for the CDR3: TGCAGTGCTAGCCCGGATTCCTACGAGCAGTACTTC.

The rearrangement uses TRBV19 and TRBJ2-2; D ambiguous. Germline V lookup: CDR1 LNHDA, CDR2 SQIVND (reference sequence). The CDR3 consists of 12 residues. The V and J ends lost 5 bases and 4 bases respectively, with 5 bases between them. CDR3 sequence reads: CASSEVTGELFF. The CDR3 region has the DNA TGTGCCAGTAGTGAGGTCACCGGGGAGCTGTTTTTT.

The sample holds a few counts of this clonotype. J is TRBJ2-3 and V is TRBV20-1; 12 bases match TRBD2. Germline CDR1 is DFQATT and CDR2 is SNEGSKA (reference sequence). This CDR3 spans 16 amino acids. After removal of 5 bases from V and 3 bases from J, the junction contained 9 bases not matched to a gene. CDR3 in amino acids: CSALGQLAGGTDTQYF. Here the CDR3 DNA reads TGCAGTGCTCTGGGTCAACTAGCGGGAGGAACAGATACGCAGTATTTT.

The V call is TRBV2, the J call TRBJ2-7; D not certain. Germline V gene data show CDR1 as SNHLY and CDR2 as FYNNEI. The CDR3 is 12 residues long. The V end lost 8 bases, the J end lost 0 bases, and 8 bases lay between the germline ends. The CDR3 protein is CASGQFSYEQYF. In DNA, the CDR3 is TGTGCCAGCGGCCAATTCTCCTACGAGCAGTACTTC.

This clonotype turned up a few times. The chain joins TRBV5-1 to TRBJ1-2; a possible D gene is TRBD1 (5 bases). Germline CDR1 SGHRS, CDR2 YFSETQ. V lost 0 bases to trimming and J lost 8 bases, with 8 bases between them. The CDR3 runs to 12 residues. Written as DNA, the CDR3 is TGCGCCAGCAGCTTGGCCGGGGGAGGCTACACCTTC. Its translation: CASSLAGGGYTF. Based on the CDR3 plus reference TRBV5-1 and TRBJ1-2, the full variable domain is KAGVTQTPRYLIKTRGQQVTLSCSPISGHRSVSWYQQTPGQGLQFLFEYFSETQRNKGNFPGRFSGRQFSNSRSEMNVSTLELGDSALYLCASSLAGGGYTFGSGTRLTVV.

J is TRBJ2-2 and V is TRBV6-2 or TRBV6-3; 9 bases are shared with TRBD1. This CDR3 is 15 amino acids long. Germline lookup yields CDR1 MNHEY and CDR2 SVGEGT. The junction had 4 bases not matched to a gene; V was cut back by 5 bases and J by 3 bases. CDR3 coding DNA: TGTGCCAGCAGTAAAGGGGACAGGGACACCGGGGAGCTGTTTTTT. Encoded protein: CASSKGDRDTGELFF.

This sequence joins TRBV7-9 and TRBJ1-4; 8 nucleotides align to TRBD1. In germline, CDR1 is SEHNR, CDR2 FQNEAQ (reference sequence). V shed 4 bases and J 5 bases; nucleotides not matched to a gene: 9. The length of the CDR3 is 16 residues. The CDR3 is CASSSWTGRMNEKLFF. The CDR3 bases are TGTGCCAGCAGCTCCTGGACAGGGAGGATGAATGAAAAACTGTTTTTT.

The chain carries TRBV19 and TRBJ2-5; D perhaps matches TRBD2 (5 bases). The ends were cut back, 3 bases at V and 6 bases at J, with 11 bases in the middle. CDR3 length equals 13 residues. The V gene's germline CDR1 is LNHDA and CDR2 SQIVND (reference sequence). The DNA of the CDR3 is TGTGCCAGTAGTATCCCGGGATCCAAGACCCAGTACTTC. Translated, it gives CASSIPGSKTQYF.

The table lists this clonotype with a count of one. The chain couples TRBV4-3 to TRBJ2-5, with 8 bases fitting TRBD2. The CDR3 has 13 amino acids. The V gene's germline CDR1 is LGHNA and CDR2 YSLEER. V lost 4 bases and J lost 7; bases outside the gene matches: 5. CDR3 sequence reads: CASSLSGSGTQYF. DNA of the CDR3: TGCGCCAGCAGCCTGAGCGGGAGTGGGACCCAGTACTTC.

The chain links TRBV5-4 to TRBJ2-7; perhaps TRBD1 as D (6 bases). Germline V gene sequence: CDR1 SGHNT, CDR2 YYREEE (reference sequence). CDR3 size: 15 residues. Trimming left V 3 bases short and J 7 bases short, with 20 bases between. This CDR3 reads CASSYETGSVGEQYF. DNA of the CDR3: TGTGCCAGCAGCTACGAGACAGGCTCGGTAGGAGAGCAGTACTTC.

This chain uses TRBV6-5 with TRBJ1-3, with D unclear. The CDR3 sequence is 14 residues long. CDR1 is MNHEY, CDR2 SVGAGI, per germline. Deletions cut 0 bases from V and 4 bases from J, with 7 bases between. CDR3 nucleotide sequence: TGTGCCAGCAGTTACTCCGTTGTCGGAAACACCATATATTTT. Translated: CASSYSVVGNTIYF.

The J gene is TRBJ1-2, the V gene TRBV6-1, with 10 bases aligning to TRBD1. The CDR3 sequence is 14 residues long. V trimming: 6 bases; J trimming: 5 bases; junction bases outside the gene matches: 6. CDR1 is MNHNS, CDR2 SASEGT, per germline. The CDR3 is CASRTGTGAYGYTF. CDR3 sequence (DNA): TGTGCCAGCAGAACCGGGACAGGGGCTTATGGCTACACCTTC.

This clonotype was counted a few times. The chain employs TRBV2 and TRBJ2-5; D remains unclear. CDR3 length: 14 residues. Trimming took 6 bases from V and 2 from J, leaving 13 bases between them. CDR1 is SNHLY and CDR2 is FYNNEI in the germline V gene. CDR3 sequence: CASRAGRTQETQYF. CDR3 coding DNA: TGTGCCAGCAGGGCTGGACGGACGCAAGAGACCCAGTACTTC.

The chain links TRBV2 to TRBJ1-6; perhaps TRBD1 as D (5 bases). The CDR3 extends over 15 amino acids. Trimming pared 2 bases from V and 8 bases from J, leaving 13 bases between. The V gene's germline CDR1 is SNHLY and CDR2 FYNNEI. CDR3 bases: TGTGCCAGCAGTGAACTGCGAGGGGTCCATTCACCCCTCCACTTT. It specifies CASSELRGVHSPLHF.

This chain connects TRBV6-5 to TRBJ2-7; 13 nucleotides agree with TRBD2. With V trimmed by 4 bases and J by 0 bases, 18 bases remained unmatched. The CDR3 runs to 21 residues. Germline CDR1 is MNHEY and CDR2 is SVGAGI. CDR3 protein: CASSSPGLAGQKGHSSYEQYF. The CDR3 DNA reads as TGTGCCAGCAGTTCTCCGGGACTAGCGGGACAAAAGGGGCATAGCTCCTACGAGCAGTACTTC.

J is TRBJ1-5 and V is TRBV20-1; D perhaps matches TRBD1 (6 bases). Trimming took 0 bases from V and 1 from J, leaving 16 bases between them. CDR1 is DFQATT, CDR2 SNEGSKA, per germline (reference sequence). CDR3 length equals 17 residues. The CDR3 protein is CSARDIRQAGSNQPQHF. The DNA of the CDR3 is TGCAGTGCTAGAGACATTAGACAGGCTGGGAGCAATCAGCCCCAGCATTTT.

The DNA of the CDR3 is TGTGCCAGCAGTTCCTATCTAGCCAAAAACATTCAGTACTTC. Translated: CASSSYLAKNIQYF. V is TRBV27 and J is TRBJ2-4; D call uncertain. The CDR3 is 14 amino acids. The germline V gene encodes CDR1 MNHEY and CDR2 SMNVEV (reference sequence). V lost 4 bases and J 0 bases, leaving 7 bases between the germline ends.

This clonotype was seen only a few times. This chain uses TRBV30 with TRBJ1-5, with a possible D match to TRBD1 (6 bases). Per germline, CDR1 GTSNPN and CDR2 SVGIG (reference sequence). Trimming left V 7 bases short and J 2 bases short, with 15 bases between. The CDR3 length is 14 residues. CDR3 DNA: TGTGCCTCAACCAGCCAGGGGCGCAATCAGCCCCAGCATTTT. Its translation is CASTSQGRNQPQHF.

This clonotype has more than one count but fewer than ten. This chain links TRBV27 with TRBJ1-5, with no clear D. Germline assignment: CDR1 MNHEY and CDR2 SMNVEV (reference sequence). The CDR3 extends over 18 amino acids. Trimming cost V 5 bases and J 0 bases, with 20 bases left between them. CDR3 protein: CASSIAVFPGVSNQPQHF. The CDR3 nucleotides read TGTGCCAGCAGTATTGCTGTATTCCCCGGGGTTAGCAATCAGCCCCAGCATTTT.

The chain recombines TRBV10-3 with TRBJ2-1; D is unresolved. Germline CDR1 is ENHRY and CDR2 is SYGVKD. The CDR3 sequence is 16 residues long. The V and J ends lost 2 bases and 1 base respectively, with 12 bases between them. Written as DNA, the CDR3 is TGTGCCATCAGTGAGGCCATGACTGGGTCCTACAATGAGCAGTTCTTC. It codes for CAISEAMTGSYNEQFF.

This clonotype was counted only a few times. The V call is TRBV6-5, the J call TRBJ1-6; maybe TRBD1 (6 bases). The V end was cut by 0 bases, the J end by 2 bases, with 14 bases between. Germline V lookup: CDR1 MNHEY, CDR2 SVGAGI. The CDR3 spans 18 residues. The CDR3 DNA follows: TGTGCCAGCAGTTACTCGAGGTTGGGGGCGGCCTATAATTCACCCCTCCACTTT. Its protein is CASSYSRLGAAYNSPLHF.

This clonotype appeared a single time. This chain joins TRBV2 and TRBJ2-7; a weak D match, TRBD1 (6 bases). The germline CDR1 and CDR2 sequences are SNHLY and FYNNEI. The CDR3 is 14 amino acids. V dropped 7 bases and J dropped 2 bases, with 15 bases sitting between them. CDR3 sequence reads: CASILGTQAYEQYF. CDR3 sequence (DNA): TGTGCCAGCATTCTGGGGACACAAGCCTACGAGCAGTACTTC.

This chain uses TRBV6-5 with TRBJ1-2, with D uncertain. The length of the CDR3 is 15 residues. The germline gives CDR1 MNHEY, CDR2 SVGAGI. V was clipped by 2 bases and J by 6 bases, with 16 bases between them. The CDR3 coding sequence is TGTGCCAGCAGTTACGGAGGCGGGCGAGGCGATGGCTACACCTTC. The encoded protein is CASSYGGGRGDGYTF.

The chain recombines TRBV6-5 with TRBJ1-5; 7 positions agree with TRBD1. Germline V lookup: CDR1 MNHEY, CDR2 SVGAGI. The J segment lost 0 bases and the V segment lost 2 bases, leaving 10 bases of the junction unmatched. The CDR3 sequence is 18 residues long. The CDR3 bases are TGTGCCAGCAGTTACAAGGGGGGACAGATTTATAGCAATCAGCCCCAGCATTTT. This sequence encodes CASSYKGGQIYSNQPQHF.

This clonotype was counted a few times. The V gene is TRBV10-3, the J gene TRBJ1-5, with a weak D call TRBD1 (5 bases). The CDR3 runs 14 residues. From germline, CDR1 is ENHRY and CDR2 SYGVKD. V was trimmed by 4 bases and J by 1 base, leaving 8 bases between them. CDR3 coding DNA: TGTGCCATCAGTGTGGGGGGGAGCAATCAGCCCCAGCATTTT. It yields the protein CAISVGGSNQPQHF.